Below, 32 T cell receptor beta chains from the same sample are listed, as sequenced in a study of blood T cell repertoires in COVID-19 (TCRdb year 2020). Preparation of the library involved the immunoSEQ multiplex PCR assay. TCRdb took this table from immuneACCESS and kept in-frame rearrangements with V and J called. Such tables lack part of the clones; where checked against another copy, unresolved V genes explain under half of the gap, and the rest is unexplained. Here the sample has approximately 150,000 clones; 85% to 90% occur a single time. The ten most abundant clones make up 13% of the sample. The sequencing sample was made of peripheral blood. The source is a man aged 18 to 29 with COVID-19, enrolled during active disease.

In nucleotides, the CDR3 is TGTGCCAGCAGCCCTCAGGTCGGCGCCGGGGCTGGGGCCAACGTCCTGACTTTC. It codes for CASSPQVGAGAGANVLTF. This chain uses TRBV5-4 with TRBJ2-6; tentative D call: TRBD2 (5 bases). This CDR3 has 18 residues. Trimming cost V 4 bases and J 2 bases, with 19 bases left between them. Germline loops: CDR1 SGHNT, CDR2 YYREEE (reference sequence).

This clone was counted once. The gene calls are TRBV4-2 and TRBJ1-1; D gene uncertain. CDR3 size: 15 residues. Germline loops: CDR1 LGHNA, CDR2 YNFKEQ. V gave up 0 bases and J gave up 3 bases, with 11 bases separating them. The CDR3 coding sequence is TGTGCCAGCAGCCAAGATCTGGGCAGGCACACTGAAGCTTTCTTT. Its protein product is CASSQDLGRHTEAFF.

This clone was detected only a few times. This rearrangement joins TRBV5-4 to TRBJ2-3; a possible D gene is TRBD1 (6 bases). CDR3 length: 16 residues. Germline V gene sequence: CDR1 SGHNT, CDR2 YYREEE (reference sequence). Trimming left V 4 bases short and J 6 bases short, with 21 bases between. For the CDR3, the DNA is TGTGCCAGCAGCCCGAGGGCCAGGGGAAGTGTTGATACGCAGTATTTT. Translation: CASSPRARGSVDTQYF. Full variable domain (remainder filled in from reference TRBV5-4 and TRBJ2-3): ETGVTQSPTHLIKTRGQQVTLRCSSQSGHNTVSWYQQALGQGPQFIFQYYREEENGRGNFPPRFSGLQFPNYSSELNVNALELDDSALYLCASSPRARGSVDTQYFGPGTRLTVL.

The V call is TRBV24-1, the J call TRBJ2-4; possibly TRBD1 for D (6 bases). The CDR3 totals 15 residues. Germline V gene lookup returns CDR1 KGHDR and CDR2 SFDVKD. Trimming removed 2 bases from V and 3 bases from J, with 10 bases in between. CDR3 bases: TGTGCCACCAGTGATTCGGGACAAGACAAAAACATTCAGTACTTC. Its translation: CATSDSGQDKNIQYF.

V usage is TRBV4-3 and J usage is TRBJ2-2; D ambiguous. The CDR3 is made up of 14 amino acids. Germline V gives CDR1 LGHNA, CDR2 YSLEER. Between the trimmed V and J ends, which lost 6 bases and 9 bases, there was a span of 17 bases. The CDR3 coding sequence is TGCGCCAGCAGTCCCGGTGGTTCTATCAGGGAGCTGTTTTTT. Its protein product is CASSPGGSIRELFF.

The rearrangement links TRBV3-1 (or the pseudogene TRBV3-2) to TRBJ1-2; possible D gene TRBD1, 5 bases. Per germline, CDR1 LGHDT and CDR2 YNNKEL (reference sequence). V was clipped by 0 bases and J by 0 bases, with 8 bases between them. The CDR3 runs to 15 residues. DNA of the CDR3: TGTGCCAGCAGCCAAGAATCCAGGGCTAACTATGGCTACACCTTC. The encoded protein is CASSQESRANYGYTF.

This clone showed up just once. The J gene is TRBJ2-2, the V gene TRBV24-1; 8 bases align to TRBD1. Germline-derived CDR1 and CDR2 are KGHDR and SFDVKD. The CDR3 is 15 residues long. Losses at the gene ends were 3 bases for V and 4 bases for J; bases not matched to a gene: 3. The CDR3 sequence: CATSDPDRVTGELFF. CDR3 nucleotide sequence: TGTGCCACCAGTGATCCGGACAGGGTCACCGGGGAGCTGTTTTTT.

The chain uses TRBV7-9 and TRBJ2-2; maybe TRBD2 (5 bases). The CDR3 loop spans 15 amino acids. The germline V gene has CDR1 SEHNR and CDR2 FQNEAQ (reference sequence). V lost 3 bases and J 5 bases, leaving 13 bases between the germline ends. This CDR3 is CASSFHPRGTGELFF. The CDR3, as DNA: TGTGCCAGCAGCTTCCACCCCCGCGGGACCGGGGAGCTGTTTTTT. Using reference TRBV7-9 and TRBJ2-2 for the parts outside the CDR3, the full variable domain is DTGVSQNPRHKITKRGQNVTFRCDPISEHNRLYWYRQTLGQGPEFLTYFQNEAQLEKSRLLSDRFSAERPKGSFSTLEIQRTEQGDSAMYLCASSFHPRGTGELFFGEGSRLTVL.

The chain combines TRBV19 with TRBJ2-4, with D maybe TRBD1 (6 bases). The CDR3 has 15 amino acids. Trimming pared 6 bases from V and 1 base from J, leaving 13 bases between. Germline V gives CDR1 LNHDA, CDR2 SQIVND (reference sequence). The CDR3 loop is CASSRGPTAKNIQYF. For the CDR3, the DNA is TGTGCCAGTAGCAGGGGCCCAACCGCCAAAAACATTCAGTACTTC. The whole variable domain, remainder taken from reference TRBV19 and TRBJ2-4, is DGGITQSPKYLFRKEGQNVTLSCEQNLNHDAMYWYRQDPGQGLRLIYYSQIVNDFQKGDIAEGYSVSREKKESFPLTVTSAQKNPTAFYLCASSRGPTAKNIQYFGAGTRLSVL.

This chain joins TRBV15 and TRBJ2-7; 7 nucleotides align to TRBD1. Germline-derived CDR1 and CDR2 are LNHNV and YYDKDF (reference sequence). V shed 3 bases and J 0 bases; nucleotides not matched to a gene: 5. The CDR3 runs to 15 residues. DNA for the CDR3: TGTGCCACCAGCAGCAGACAGGGTCCCTCCTACGAGCAGTACTTC. This encodes CATSSRQGPSYEQYF.

The chain links TRBV7-9 to TRBJ2-3, with 8 nucleotides matching TRBD1. V was pared by 5 bases and J by 2 bases, with 6 bases of the junction left unmatched. The CDR3 extends over 15 amino acids. In germline, CDR1 is SEHNR, CDR2 FQNEAQ (reference sequence). Here the CDR3 DNA reads TGTGCCAGCAGCCCTATGACAGGGGACACAGATACGCAGTATTTT. Encoded protein: CASSPMTGDTDTQYF.

J is TRBJ2-5 and V is TRBV19; 7 nucleotides align to TRBD2. V lost 6 bases to trimming and J lost 2 bases; unmatched junction nucleotides: 9. The CDR3 runs to 15 residues. Germline assignment: CDR1 LNHDA and CDR2 SQIVND (reference sequence). The CDR3: CASSSGAAIQETQYF. The CDR3 DNA is TGTGCCAGTAGCAGCGGGGCGGCCATTCAAGAGACCCAGTACTTC.

V and J are TRBV19 and TRBJ2-7, with 8 positions matching TRBD1. J lost 5 bases, V lost 8 bases, and 8 bases had no gene match. The V gene's germline CDR1 is LNHDA and CDR2 SQIVND (reference sequence). The CDR3 sequence is 13 residues long. The CDR3 protein is CASSLTGDHEQYF. CDR3 nucleotide sequence: TGTGCCAGTTCCCTGACAGGGGACCACGAGCAGTACTTC.

This clone has just a few counts. V gene TRBV6-4 combines with J gene TRBJ2-3, with D tentatively TRBD1 (7 bases). This CDR3 has 16 amino acids. CDR1 and CDR2 (germline): MRHNA, SNTAGT. With 4 bases removed from V and 4 bases from J, the gap between germline ends came to 18 bases. The CDR3 DNA sequence: TGTGCCAGCAGTGCCGGGGAGGCAGGGGGTCCAGATACGCAGTATTTT. It specifies CASSAGEAGGPDTQYF.

The chain carries TRBV27 and TRBJ1-1; D unclear. The ends were cut back, 3 bases at V and 1 base at J, with 9 bases in the middle. Per the germline V gene, CDR1 is MNHEY and CDR2 is SMNVEV (reference sequence). The CDR3 loop spans 14 amino acids. The chain's CDR3 is CASSLSPPNTEAFF. In nucleotides, the CDR3 is TGTGCCAGCAGTTTGAGCCCCCCGAACACTGAAGCTTTCTTT.

The V gene is TRBV5-1, the J gene TRBJ2-2; TRBD2 aligns across 7 bases. Germline V CDR1 and CDR2: SGHRS, YFSETQ. This CDR3 spans 15 amino acids. V lost 0 bases, J lost 2 bases, and 1 base stayed unmatched. Here the CDR3 reads CASSLASGNTGELFF. The CDR3 nucleotides are TGCGCCAGCAGCTTGGCTAGCGGAAACACCGGGGAGCTGTTTTTT.

This chain joins TRBV19 and TRBJ2-7, with TRBD2 identical over 8 bases. V trimming: 3 bases; J trimming: 7 bases; junction bases outside the gene matches: 11. Germline CDR1 LNHDA, CDR2 SQIVND (reference sequence). The CDR3 totals 15 residues. The CDR3 DNA sequence: TGTGCCAGTAGTATCCGGGCGGGAGGAAAAGGGGAGCAGTACTTC. Protein: CASSIRAGGKGEQYF.

The V gene is TRBV7-2, the J gene TRBJ2-2; 8 nucleotides match TRBD2. The ends lost 5 bases at V and 5 bases at J; junction bases unmatched: 10. Per the germline V gene, CDR1 is SGHTA and CDR2 is FQGNSA. This CDR3 is 16 amino acids long. The CDR3 reads CASSPPGLAPTGELFF. CDR3 sequence (DNA): TGTGCCAGCAGCCCCCCCGGACTAGCCCCTACCGGGGAGCTGTTTTTT.

The chain employs TRBV27 and TRBJ2-3; possibly TRBD1 for D (5 bases). V shed 5 bases and J shed 3 bases, with 21 bases lying between them. The CDR3 is 17 amino acids. Per the germline V gene, CDR1 is MNHEY and CDR2 is SMNVEV (reference sequence). CDR3 nucleotides: TGTGCCAGCAGTGCCAAGGGGCGCGGTGGCGTAACAGATACGCAGTATTTT. It specifies CASSAKGRGGVTDTQYF.

The chain is built from TRBV11-2 and TRBJ2-1; 9 bases match TRBD2. Trimming cost V 5 bases and J 2 bases; bases outside gene matches: 7. Germline V gene sequence: CDR1 SGHAT, CDR2 FQNNGV. This CDR3 spans 16 amino acids. In DNA form, the CDR3 reads TGTGCCAGCAGCGCGGAGACTAGCGGTACCTACAATGAGCAGTTCTTC. It translates to CASSAETSGTYNEQFF.

The genes are TRBV7-2 and TRBJ1-1, with a weak D call TRBD1 (6 bases). V lost 5 bases and J lost 3, with 10 bases in between. Germline-derived CDR1 and CDR2 are SGHTA and FQGNSA. CDR3 length: 13 residues. The CDR3 sequence: CASSLNRDTEAFF. In nucleotides, the CDR3 is TGTGCCAGCAGCCTAAACAGGGACACTGAAGCTTTCTTT.

The chain carries TRBV6-1 and TRBJ2-7; the match to TRBD1 covers 9 bases. The junction had 11 bases not matched to a gene; V was cut back by 7 bases and J by 7 bases. Germline V CDR1 and CDR2: MNHNS, SASEGT. The length of the CDR3 is 14 residues. For the CDR3, the DNA is TGTGCCAGCATCCCGGGACAGGGCCACGGAGAGCAGTACTTC. Amino acid sequence: CASIPGQGHGEQYF.

V is TRBV9 and J is TRBJ2-1; 11 positions agree with TRBD2. The CDR3 is 15 amino acids. CDR1 SGDLS and CDR2 YYNGEE come from the germline V gene. Germline trimming cut 3 bases from V and 6 bases from J; bases unmatched to any gene: 5. The CDR3 coding sequence is TGTGCCAGCAGCGCACTAGCGGGAGCGGGCAATGAGCAGTTCTTC. It codes for CASSALAGAGNEQFF.

DNA of the CDR3: TGTGCCAGCAGTGGACAGGGTAGGGCCGGGGAGCTGTTTTTT. Translated: CASSGQGRAGELFF. The chain links TRBV27 to TRBJ2-2, with 8 bases that match TRBD1. CDR1 and CDR2 (germline): MNHEY, SMNVEV (reference sequence). The CDR3 has 14 amino acids. J gave up 6 bases and V 5 bases, and 5 bases lay outside the gene matches.

The table lists this clone with a few counts. The rearrangement links TRBV30 to TRBJ2-1; D unclear. V lost 2 bases and J 4 bases, leaving 9 bases between the germline ends. CDR1 and CDR2 (germline): GTSNPN, SVGIG (reference sequence). The CDR3 is 13 amino acids. The CDR3 DNA sequence: TGTGCCTGGAGTAAGAGTATTTACAATGAGCAGTTCTTC. Translating gives CAWSKSIYNEQFF.

The chain joins TRBV5-6 to TRBJ2-4, with D hard to call. CDR1 is SGHDT and CDR2 is YYEEEE in the germline V gene. The CDR3 loop spans 16 amino acids. V dropped 3 bases and J dropped 0 bases, with 13 bases sitting between them. CDR3 DNA: TGTGCCAGCAGCTCTTTGAGCTTCGGAGCCAAAAACATTCAGTACTTC. Translated, it gives CASSSLSFGAKNIQYF.

The V call is TRBV5-1, the J call TRBJ2-3; 9 bases map to TRBD1. The CDR3 totals 16 residues. Losses at the gene ends were 0 bases for V and 1 base for J; bases not matched to a gene: 3. The germline V gene has CDR1 SGHRS and CDR2 YFSETQ. The CDR3 nucleotides are TGCGCCAGCAGCTTGGGGGACAGGGTAGGCACAGATACGCAGTATTTT. It codes for CASSLGDRVGTDTQYF.

This clone has just one count. This chain uses TRBV23-1 with TRBJ2-3, with D perhaps matching TRBD1 (6 bases). TRBV23-1 falls under the ORF class, with uncertain function. V shed 4 bases and J shed 1 base, with 12 bases lying between them. This CDR3 has 15 residues. In DNA form, the CDR3 reads TGCGCCAGCAGTCTCTACAGGGCGCGCACAGATACGCAGTATTTT. It encodes CASSLYRARTDTQYF.

CDR3 amino acids: CASSFASGRAAQYF. As DNA, the CDR3 is TGTGCCAGCAGTTTCGCTAGCGGGAGGGCCGCGCAGTACTTC. The chain is built from TRBV27 and TRBJ2-7; 12 bases agree with TRBD2. The V and J ends lost 3 bases and 9 bases, in that order; junction bases with no gene match: 6. The CDR3 is 14 residues long. Germline V gene data show CDR1 as MNHEY and CDR2 as SMNVEV (reference sequence).

The rearrangement links TRBV6-6 to TRBJ1-5, with D possibly being TRBD1 (5 bases). Trimming shortened V by 6 bases and J by 7 bases, and 19 bases separated the two germline ends. Germline V lookup: CDR1 MNHNY, CDR2 SVGAGI (reference sequence). This CDR3 has 15 amino acids. Here the CDR3 reads CASRNLGGFRQPQHF. The CDR3 DNA follows: TGTGCCAGCAGAAATCTGGGGGGATTCAGGCAGCCCCAGCATTTT.

V and J are TRBV7-9 and TRBJ1-1; 11 bases align to TRBD1. J was trimmed by 11 bases and V by 1 base; bases with no gene match: 6. The CDR3 sequence is 14 residues long. Germline V gene lookup returns CDR1 SEHNR and CDR2 FQNEAQ (reference sequence). CDR3 DNA: TGTGCCAGCAGCTTAGTTGGACAGGGGGCTGGGGCTTTCTTT. Protein: CASSLVGQGAGAFF.

This sequence joins TRBV5-6 and TRBJ1-2; D ambiguous. Germline V gene lookup returns CDR1 SGHDT and CDR2 YYEEEE. Deletions cut 7 bases from V and 7 bases from J, with 20 bases between. CDR3 length: 14 residues. As DNA, the CDR3 is TGTGCCAGCCAATTACCGGAGGGAATTGGTGGCTACACCTTC. Translation: CASQLPEGIGGYTF. The full variable domain, rest sourced from reference TRBV5-6 and TRBJ1-2, is DAGVTQSPTHLIKTRGQQVTLRCSPKSGHDTVSWYQQALGQGPQFIFQYYEEEERQRGNFPDRFSGHQFPNYSSELNVNALLLGDSALYLCASQLPEGIGGYTFGSGTRLTVV.